The rows below give T cell receptor beta chains drawn from one sample of a study of blood T cell repertoires in COVID-19. Generated by immunoSEQ multiplex PCR, the TCRdb table keeps only in-frame clones and is missing some. The data contain fewer than 300,000 clones, around nine tenths of them singletons. The sample consisted of peripheral blood. The receptors here all came from a man aged 35 to 55 who had recovered from COVID-19. Both conserved end residues are part of each CDR3. A D gene is named only where the DNA matches it firmly.

d_gene,v_gene,j_gene,CDR3nt,CDR3aa
TRBD1,TRBV6-4,TRBJ2-1,TGTGCCAGCAGTGAAGACAGGGGTTATGAGCAGTTCTTC,CASSEDRGYEQFF
.,TRBV24-1,TRBJ2-7,TGTGCCACCAGTGATTTGAGCGGCCTCTCCTACGAGCAGTACTTC,CATSDLSGLSYEQYF
.,TRBV24-1,TRBJ2-3,TGTGCCACCAGTGATGGCCCCATAGATACGCAGTATTTT,CATSDGPIDTQYF
TRBD1,TRBV28,TRBJ1-2,TGTGCCAGCAGTTTTCCTCGGGACAGGGGTGCTCCTAACTATGGCTACACCTTC,CASSFPRDRGAPNYGYTF
.,TRBV13,TRBJ2-1,TGTGCCAGCCAACGGGGGGCCCTAGACAATGAGCAGTTCTTC,CASQRGALDNEQFF
.,TRBV5-1,TRBJ2-5,TGCGCCAGCAGACGTTGGTTAGCGGACCCCGAGACCCAGTACTTC,CASRRWLADPETQYF
TRBD2,TRBV7-2,TRBJ2-5,TGTGCCAGCAGCCAGACTAGCGGGGCCGCGGAGACCCAGTACTTC,CASSQTSGAAETQYF
.,TRBV9,TRBJ1-1,TGTGCCAGCAGCGTAGTACAGGGCAACACTGAAGCTTTCTTT,CASSVVQGNTEAFF
.,TRBV19,TRBJ2-1,TGTGCCAGTAGTCCCCTCGTTAGCGGTGAGCAGTTCTTC,CASSPLVSGEQFF
TRBD1,TRBV5-4,TRBJ1-3,TGTGCCAGCAGCTTACAGGGGGCCTCTGGAAACACCATATATTTT,CASSLQGASGNTIYF
.,TRBV9,TRBJ1-4,TGTGCCAGCAGCTTCCGACTTAATGAAAAACTGTTTTTT,CASSFRLNEKLFF
TRBD1,TRBV6-6,TRBJ1-4,TGTGCCAGCAGTCGTAGTTTAGTGGCCAGGGGGCGGTCTAATGAAAAACTGTTTTTT,CASSRSLVARGRSNEKLFF